This TCR beta chain stems from a study of T cell responses to AZD1222 COVID-19 vaccine. Clones were sequenced by immunoSEQ multiplex PCR, and TCRdb holds only the in-frame ones, with some missing. Of 200,000 to 250,000 clones in the sample, roughly 94% are singletons; the top ten hold 1.7%. The V gene lost 5 bases and the J gene lost 0 bases, with 11 bases spanning the gap. The germline CDR1 and CDR2 sequences are SGHVS and FQNEAQ. The CDR3 has 15 amino acids. The chain joins TRBV7-8 to TRBJ1-3; tentatively, D is TRBD1 (5 bases). Sample: peripheral blood, taken 28 days after the second dose of the MenACWY control vaccine. The clonotype comes from an adult who received the MenACWY meningococcal vaccine as a control. The CDR3 protein is CASSPTGGSGNTIYF. The CDR3 DNA reads TGTGCCAGCAGCCCGACGGGGGGCTCTGGAAACACCATATATTTT.